The 5 T cell receptor beta chains in this list originate from one sample, sequenced in a study of blood T cell repertoires in COVID-19. The method was immunoSEQ multiplex PCR; TCRdb's version includes in-frame clones alone and lacks a portion of them. The sample shows tens of thousands of clones, 75% to 95% of them seen only once. Sequenced input: peripheral blood. Receptors originate from a woman in her 40s with active COVID-19.

The chain combines TRBV7-3 with TRBJ2-3; no clear D gene. The CDR3 totals 14 residues. Trimming pared 5 bases from V and 0 bases from J, leaving 9 bases between. Germline V gene lookup returns CDR1 SGHTA and CDR2 FQGTGA. CDR3 bases: TGTGCCAGCAGCCGAGACTTTAGCACAGATACGCAGTATTTT. This codes for CASSRDFSTDTQYF.

The rearrangement links TRBV5-1 to TRBJ2-1, with TRBD2 matching 15 bases. This CDR3 has 18 amino acids. The ends lost 0 bases at V and 9 bases at J; junction bases unmatched: 10. Germline loops: CDR1 SGHRS, CDR2 YFSETQ. The CDR3 here is CASSLARGGLAGGGEQFF. CDR3 DNA sequence: TGCGCCAGCAGCTTGGCCCGCGGGGGACTAGCGGGGGGAGGTGAGCAGTTCTTC.

This chain links TRBV19 with TRBJ2-1; 10 nucleotides agree with TRBD1. The CDR3 is made up of 19 amino acids. Germline CDR1 is LNHDA and CDR2 is SQIVND (reference sequence). Germline trimming cut 5 bases from V and 4 bases from J; bases unmatched to any gene: 17. The CDR3 DNA reads TGTGCCAGTAGTTACCCCCTCACGGGCGGACAGGGGGTTTACAATGAGCAGTTCTTC. Protein product: CASSYPLTGGQGVYNEQFF. Drawing the rest from reference TRBV19 and TRBJ2-1, the complete variable domain is DGGITQSPKYLFRKEGQNVTLSCEQNLNHDAMYWYRQDPGQGLRLIYYSQIVNDFQKGDIAEGYSVSREKKESFPLTVTSAQKNPTAFYLCASSYPLTGGQGVYNEQFFGPGTRLTVL.

The table lists this clone with a count of one. The chain links TRBV10-1 to TRBJ1-3; 8 bases line up with TRBD1. The CDR3 consists of 15 residues. Germline CDR1 and CDR2: WNHNN and SYGVQD (reference sequence). J was trimmed by 2 bases and V by 6 bases; bases with no gene match: 6. The CDR3 loop is CASSGTGIAGNTIYF. The DNA for the CDR3 is TGCGCCAGCAGCGGGACAGGCATCGCTGGAAACACCATATATTTT.

The rearrangement joins TRBV11-3 to TRBJ2-2, with a tentative D call TRBD2 (6 bases). The CDR3 runs to 13 residues. Germline CDR1 SGHNT, CDR2 YENEEA. The V end lost 5 bases, the J end lost 5 bases, and 9 bases lay between the germline ends. This chain's CDR3 is CASSPSGTGELFF. CDR3 DNA: TGTGCCAGCAGCCCAAGCGGGACCGGGGAGCTGTTTTTT.